The 24 T cell receptor beta chains presented below share a single source sample, sequenced in a study of Graves' ophthalmopathy and Graves' hyperthyroidism. Amplification from RNA transcripts yielded the TCR beta CDR3 regions. The workflow started with a first-round RT-PCR run with HTBI primers and then moved on to a second-round multiplex PCR. One entry per CDR3 protein, called by TCRdb with MiXCR from the multiplex PCR reads. The sample holds 500,000 to 700,000 distinct CDR3 sequences, roughly 20% seen once. Sequenced input: peripheral blood. The receptors stem from a woman under 30 with stable Graves' hyperthyroidism. Some clones in this sample may be carry-over from other donors' samples.

With respect to this clonotype: Since a much larger clone is just one base distant, this may be a read error. The rearrangement uses TRBV5-1 and TRBJ2-7; D is unclear. Germline lookup yields CDR1 SGHRS and CDR2 YFSETQ. This CDR3 has 13 amino acids. Here the CDR3 DNA reads TGCGCCAGCTGCAGTTGGGATTCCTCCGAGCAGTACTTC. Translation: CASCSWDSSEQYF.

This clonotype was observed at least ten times. The chain links TRBV12-5 to TRBJ1-1; 7 bases are a match to TRBD1. The ends lost 8 bases at V and 1 base at J; junction bases unmatched: 7. The CDR3 sequence is 14 residues long. The germline gives CDR1 LGHNT, CDR2 FRNRAP. DNA for the CDR3: TGTGCTAGTTCCAGGGGGACTCCGAACACTGAAGCTTTCTTT. Its translation: CASSRGTPNTEAFF.

The rearrangement joins TRBV29-1 to TRBJ2-5; tentative D call: TRBD1 (5 bases). The CDR3 totals 14 residues. Trimming left V 5 bases short and J 3 bases short, with 16 bases between. Germline lookup yields CDR1 SQVTM and CDR2 ANQGSEA. CDR3 protein: CSVQPGNREETQYF. CDR3 nucleotides: TGCAGCGTTCAGCCAGGGAATAGAGAAGAGACCCAGTACTTC.

In this sample, this clonotype turned up many times. The V and J genes are TRBV2 and TRBJ2-5; TRBD2 aligns across 7 bases. The ends lost 8 bases at V and 2 bases at J; junction bases unmatched: 8. Germline V gene lookup returns CDR1 SNHLY and CDR2 FYNNEI. CDR3 size: 14 residues. CDR3 DNA sequence: TGTGCCAGCGGGGAGGGCCTGAGACAAGAGACCCAGTACTTC. Translation: CASGEGLRQETQYF. Full variable domain (missing parts from reference TRBV2 and TRBJ2-5): EPEVTQTPSHQVTQMGQEVILRCVPISNHLYFYWYRQILGQKVEFLVSFYNNEISEKSEIFDDQFSVERPDGSNFTLKIRSTKLEDSAMYFCASGEGLRQETQYFGPGTRLLVL.

The chain couples TRBV6-2 or TRBV6-3 to TRBJ2-2, with D perhaps assigned TRBD1 or TRBD2 (5 bases each). V gave up 8 bases and J gave up 8 bases, with 12 bases separating them. CDR3 length: 12 amino acids. Per germline, CDR1 MNHEY and CDR2 SVGEGT. The CDR3 sequence is CASSTGAGELFF. DNA of the CDR3: TGTGCCAGCTCGACCGGGGCGGGGGAGCTGTTTTTT.

This clonotype was seen ten or more times. No conserved phenylalanine or tryptophan is present at the end of the CDR3, so a read error is the likely explanation. The chain has TRBV6-2 or TRBV6-3 and TRBJ2-5; D is ambiguous. CDR1 MNHEY and CDR2 SVGEGT come from the germline V gene. This CDR3 contains 13 residues. Deletions cut 5 bases from V and 1 base from J, with 8 bases between. For the CDR3, the DNA is TGTGCCAGCAGTCAAGAACGCCAAGAGACCCAGTACCTC. This encodes CASSQERQETQYL.

Many counts were recorded for this clonotype. CDR3 nucleotide sequence: TGTGCCAGCAGCGTATATGGCAGCTTGAACACTGAAGCTTTCTTT. Amino acids: CASSVYGSLNTEAFF. The genes are TRBV9 and TRBJ1-1; D gene ambiguous. The ends were cut back, 1 base at V and 0 bases at J, with 10 bases in the middle. The CDR3 length is 15 residues. CDR1 and CDR2 from the germline V gene are SGDLS and YYNGEE.

This clonotype was seen repeatedly, ten times or more. The chain combines TRBV12-3 or TRBV12-4 with TRBJ1-1; D unresolved. Trimming took off 5 bases at V and 3 bases at J, with 7 bases between the two ends. The CDR3 has 12 residues. CDR3 residues: CASSRGDTEAFF. The CDR3 DNA reads TGTGCCAGCAGTCGAGGTGACACTGAAGCTTTCTTT.

This clonotype was recorded at least ten times. V is TRBV7-9 and J is TRBJ2-7; TRBD2 might be the D (5 bases). The V end lost 6 bases, the J end lost 4 bases, and 16 bases lay between the germline ends. The CDR3 length is 14 residues. The germline CDR1 and CDR2 sequences are SEHNR and FQNEAQ (reference sequence). The CDR3 protein is CASRPREFPYEQYF. The CDR3 DNA reads TGTGCCAGCAGGCCTAGGGAGTTCCCTTACGAGCAGTACTTC.

This clonotype was seen many times. The chain has TRBV11-1 and TRBJ1-2; D possibly corresponds to TRBD1 (5 bases). The V end was cut by 2 bases, the J end by 0 bases, with 16 bases between. Germline assignment: CDR1 SGHAT and CDR2 FQDESV (reference sequence). The CDR3 loop spans 17 amino acids. CDR3 nucleotides: TGTGCCAGCAGCTTACTTGGCGGGGCCGCAGCTAACTATGGCTACACCTTC. Translation: CASSLLGGAAANYGYTF.

The sample holds many counts of this clonotype. V and J are TRBV6-1 and TRBJ1-2; TRBD1 matches at 12 bases. The germline V gene has CDR1 MNHNS and CDR2 SASEGT. J gave up 8 bases and V 0 bases, and 7 bases lay outside the gene matches. The CDR3 loop spans 16 amino acids. The CDR3 here is CASSEAGDRGHGGYTF. CDR3 coding DNA: TGTGCCAGCAGTGAAGCTGGGGACAGGGGGCATGGAGGCTACACCTTC.

This clonotype occurred many times. This rearrangement joins TRBV6-1 to TRBJ2-7, with unresolved D. Trimming pared 3 bases from V and 5 bases from J, leaving 17 bases between. The CDR3 has 15 residues. The germline CDR1 and CDR2 sequences are MNHNS and SASEGT. CDR3 residues: CASSDANGEIHEQYF. CDR3 sequence (DNA): TGTGCCAGCAGTGACGCCAACGGAGAGATCCACGAGCAGTACTTC.

The chain recombines TRBV28 with TRBJ1-2; perhaps TRBD1 as D (5 bases). The length of the CDR3 is 14 residues. Germline CDR1 reads MDHEN; CDR2 reads SYDVKM. Trimming left V 3 bases short and J 5 bases short, with 13 bases between. CDR3 sequence (DNA): TGTGCCAGCAGTTTCTCAGGGTTTGGGTATGGCTACACCTTC. It codes for CASSFSGFGYGYTF.

With regard to this clonotype: At one of its ends the junction is not consistent with the germline gene, which may arise from a read error. The chain combines TRBV7-9 with TRBJ2-5; TRBD2 aligns across 8 bases. Germline values: CDR1 SEHNR, CDR2 FQNEAQ (reference sequence). The CDR3 totals 14 residues. The CDR3 loop is CASRLSGSGETQCF. The CDR3 DNA is TGTGCCAGCAGATTAAGCGGGAGTGGGGAGACCCAGTGCTTC.

On this clonotype: A junction end diverges from the germline sequence, so it may reflect a read error. This chain joins TRBV18 and TRBJ2-5; unclear D gene. There are 13 residues in the CDR3. CDR1 KGHSH and CDR2 LQKENI come from the germline V gene. CDR3 in DNA: TGTGTCAGCTCACCGCCGACCCAAGAGACCCAGTACTTC. Protein: CVSSPPTQETQYF. Full variable domain (outside the CDR3, taken from reference TRBV18 and TRBJ2-5): NAGVMQNPRHLVRRRGQEARLRCSPMKGHSHVYWYRQLPEEGLKFMVYLQKENIIDESGMPKERFSAEFPKEGPSILRIQQVVRGDSAAYFCVSSPPTQETQYFGPGTRLLVL.

The V call is TRBV27, the J call TRBJ2-2; 8 bases are shared with TRBD2. Trimming at V came to 4 bases and at J to 3 bases, leaving 7 bases not matched to a gene. CDR1 and CDR2 (germline): MNHEY, SMNVEV (reference sequence). This CDR3 is 16 amino acids long. CDR3 sequence: CASSSTPGGHTGELFF. CDR3 in DNA: TGTGCCAGCAGTTCGACGCCGGGGGGGCACACCGGGGAGCTGTTTTTT.

At least ten counts were recorded for this clonotype. The chain carries TRBV6-5 and TRBJ1-2; 10 bases map to TRBD1. The germline V gene encodes CDR1 MNHEY and CDR2 SVGAGI. The V gene end was trimmed by 0 bases and the J gene end by 8 bases; junction bases not matched to a gene: 6. This CDR3 has 15 amino acids. DNA of the CDR3: TGTGCCAGCAGTTACTCCGACAGGGGGCAGTGGGGCTACACCTTC. It encodes CASSYSDRGQWGYTF.

The table lists this clonotype with a few counts. The gene calls are TRBV7-6 and TRBJ1-1; D uncertain. V lost 1 base, J lost 3 bases, and 15 bases lay in between. The CDR3 is 16 amino acids. The germline gives CDR1 SGHVS, CDR2 FNYEAQ. CDR3 nucleotides: TGTGCCAGCAGCTTAGTACCTGGGTCCATGGACACTGAAGCTTTCTTT. Its protein product is CASSLVPGSMDTEAFF.

The rearrangement uses TRBV7-9 and TRBJ1-1; D is possibly TRBD1 (6 bases). The CDR3 is made up of 11 amino acids. Germline V gene sequence: CDR1 SEHNR, CDR2 FQNEAQ (reference sequence). The ends were cut back, 3 bases at V and 7 bases at J, with 6 bases in the middle. The DNA of the CDR3 is TGTGCCAGCAGCTTGGACAGTGAAGCTTTCTTT. This sequence encodes CASSLDSEAFF.

This clonotype was observed many times. The rearrangement joins TRBV14 to TRBJ2-5; D gene uncertain. CDR1 SGHDN and CDR2 FVKESK come from the germline V gene. Trimming removed 0 bases from V and 2 bases from J, with 7 bases in between. The CDR3 spans 14 residues. CDR3 sequence (DNA): TGTGCCAGCAGCCAAGAGGTAGTACAAGAGACCCAGTACTTC. Translated: CASSQEVVQETQYF.

This clonotype was picked up many times. The chain is built from TRBV30 and TRBJ1-2, with a weak D call TRBD1 (5 bases). V was pared by 3 bases and J by 8 bases, with 16 bases between. The CDR3 runs 13 residues. The V gene's germline CDR1 is GTSNPN and CDR2 SVGIG (reference sequence). CDR3 residues: CAWSASEGLGYTF. In DNA, the CDR3 is TGTGCCTGGAGCGCCTCCGAGGGGCTCGGCTACACCTTC.

There are many counts of this clonotype. The chain recombines TRBV11-3 with TRBJ2-2, with D unclear. Trimming left V 5 bases short and J 4 bases short, with 14 bases between. From germline, CDR1 is SGHNT and CDR2 YENEEA. The CDR3 length is 15 residues. The chain's CDR3 is CASSRPGTGTGELFF. In nucleotides, the CDR3 is TGTGCCAGCAGCCGTCCAGGAACTGGCACCGGGGAGCTGTTTTTT.

For this clonotype: The CDR3 carries no conserved terminal phenylalanine or tryptophan, so it likely arises from a read error. The rearrangement uses TRBV20-1 and TRBJ1-2, with 7 bases that match TRBD1. The length of the CDR3 is 13 residues. Trimming cost V 6 bases and J 0 bases; bases outside gene matches: 4. The germline V gene encodes CDR1 DFQATT and CDR2 SNEGSKA (reference sequence). The CDR3 DNA is TGCAGTGCCGGGGACAGCTCTAACTATGGCTACACCGTC. Its translation: CSAGDSSNYGYTV.

This clonotype was detected ten times or more. This chain links TRBV24-1 with TRBJ2-2; D is uncertain. V was pared by 5 bases and J by 6 bases, with 18 bases between. Germline-derived CDR1 and CDR2 are KGHDR and SFDVKD. The CDR3 is 16 amino acids. As DNA, the CDR3 is TGTGCCACCAGTGGGGTAGGGCCCCAATTCGCCGGGGAGCTGTTTTTT. This gives the protein CATSGVGPQFAGELFF.